This is a list of T cell receptor beta chains from one sample in a study of blood T cell repertoires in COVID-19. Repertoires were generated with immunoSEQ multiplex PCR, while TCRdb's copy carries only in-frame clones and drops some. The table includes about 200,000 clones, roughly 75% detected once. The sequenced material came from peripheral blood. These receptors came from a woman aged 70-85 years with acute or convalescent COVID-19. Both conserved end residues are part of each CDR3. D genes are given only for firm matches. Rows give clone size only sometimes, using once, few, many, or a class for an expanded clone.

d_call	v_call	clone_size	j_call	cdr3_aa	cdr3_nt
.	TRBV6-6	.	TRBJ2-5	CASSPKETQYF	TGTGCCAGCAGCCCAAAAGAGACCCAGTACTTC
.	TRBV5-4	few	TRBJ1-6	CASSVTGRDSPLHF	TGTGCCAGCAGCGTCACAGGGCGGGATTCACCCCTCCACTTT
.	TRBV7-7	.	TRBJ2-3	CASSETQGDTQYF	TGTGCTAGCAGTGAGACTCAGGGGGATACGCAGTATTTT
TRBD1	TRBV5-8	.	TRBJ1-5	CASRVRDRGLNQPQHF	TGTGCCAGCAGGGTACGGGACAGGGGATTAAATCAGCCCCAGCATTTT
TRBD1	TRBV2	.	TRBJ1-4	CASSDLRWRTGRSEKLFF	TGTGCCAGCAGTGATTTGAGATGGAGGACAGGGCGGAGTGAAAAACTGTTTTTT
.	TRBV19	.	TRBJ1-5	CASSMQGGQPQHF	TGTGCCAGTAGTATGCAGGGAGGTCAGCCCCAGCATTTT
.	TRBV2	.	TRBJ1-1	CASSATSLNTEAFF	TGTGCCAGCAGCGCCACATCACTGAACACTGAAGCTTTCTTT
.	TRBV6-1	.	TRBJ1-5	CASSESGASNQPQHF	TGTGCCAGCAGTGAATCAGGGGCTAGCAATCAGCCCCAGCATTTT
.	TRBV11-2	.	TRBJ2-1	CASSPQGGVSYNEQFF	TGTGCCAGCAGCCCCCAGGGGGGAGTTTCCTACAATGAGCAGTTCTTC
TRBD1	TRBV5-1	.	TRBJ2-3	CASSPGQYTDTQYF	TGCGCCAGCAGCCCGGGACAGTACACAGATACGCAGTATTTT
TRBD1	TRBV12-3/TRBV12-4	.	TRBJ1-1	CASSFERGLIF	TGTGCCAGCAGTTTCGAGAGGGGGCTTATTTTT
TRBD2	TRBV29-1	.	TRBJ2-1	CSVGAGVILNEQFF	TGCAGCGTTGGAGCGGGAGTCATTCTCAATGAGCAGTTCTTC
.	TRBV28	.	TRBJ2-1	CASSFLNEQFF	TGTGCCAGCAGTTTTCTCAATGAGCAGTTCTTC
TRBD2	TRBV2	.	TRBJ2-1	CASSEVGLADNEQFF	TGTGCCAGCAGTGAAGTTGGACTAGCGGACAATGAGCAGTTCTTC
TRBD1	TRBV18	.	TRBJ1-3	CASSQGQGSSGNTIYF	TGTGCCAGCTCACAGGGACAGGGGAGCTCTGGAAACACCATATATTTT
.	TRBV5-4	.	TRBJ2-5	CASSLSGSGETQYF	TGTGCCAGCAGCTTATCCGGGAGTGGGGAGACCCAGTACTTC
TRBD2	TRBV5-1	.	TRBJ2-7	CASSLTAGSKEQYF	TGCGCCAGCAGCTTGACAGCGGGATCGAAGGAGCAGTACTTC
TRBD1	TRBV2	.	TRBJ2-2	CASRALTGVGELFF	TGTGCCAGCAGGGCACTGACAGGGGTCGGGGAGCTGTTTTTT
.	TRBV6-4	.	TRBJ1-2	CASSGGPNYGYTF	TGTGCCAGCAGCGGGGGTCCTAACTATGGCTACACCTTC
TRBD1	TRBV5-1	once	TRBJ2-3	CASSAGLGTVTDTQYF	TGCGCCAGCAGCGCGGGTCTCGGGACAGTCACAGATACGCAGTATTTT
.	TRBV5-8	.	TRBJ2-4	CASSHRQALAKNIQYF	TGTGCCAGCAGCCATCGACAGGCCCTAGCCAAAAACATTCAGTACTTC
.	TRBV5-4	.	TRBJ2-1	CASSWGENEQFF	TGTGCCAGCAGCTGGGGGGAGAATGAGCAGTTCTTC
.	TRBV5-4	.	TRBJ1-1	CASSPGLQNTEAFF	TGTGCCAGCAGCCCGGGACTGCAGAACACTGAAGCTTTCTTT
.	TRBV5-3	.	TRBJ1-2	CARSLTGRYGYTF	TGTGCCAGAAGCCTGACAGGTAGATATGGCTACACCTTC
TRBD1	TRBV5-4	.	TRBJ1-1	CASSFDRGHNTEAFF	TGTGCCAGCAGCTTCGACAGGGGACATAACACTGAAGCTTTCTTT
TRBD2	TRBV2	.	TRBJ2-2	CASSYSSGSNTGELFF	TGTGCCAGCAGTTATTCTAGCGGGAGCAACACCGGGGAGCTGTTTTTT
TRBD2	TRBV10-3	.	TRBJ2-3	CAIRTSGGGPDTQYF	TGTGCCATCAGGACTAGCGGGGGCGGCCCAGATACGCAGTATTTT
.	TRBV5-8	.	TRBJ2-7	CASSLVAGLNYEQYF	TGTGCCAGCAGCTTAGTGGCAGGGTTGAATTACGAGCAGTACTTC
TRBD1	TRBV10-3	.	TRBJ1-1	CAITDGTGGVGERPEAFF	TGTGCCATCACCGATGGGACAGGGGGCGTTGGAGAGCGCCCTGAAGCTTTCTTT
TRBD1	TRBV5-1	.	TRBJ1-1	CASSLGQGSEAFF	TGCGCCAGCAGCTTGGGACAGGGATCTGAAGCTTTCTTT
.	TRBV18	.	TRBJ1-3	CASSPPNPGDTIYF	TGTGCCAGCTCACCACCAAACCCCGGAGACACCATATATTTT
.	TRBV9	once	TRBJ1-3	CASSPREGRSIYF	TGTGCCAGCAGCCCCCGGGAGGGCCGGTCCATATATTTT